This TCR beta chain was sequenced in a study of blood T cells in healthy people across ages. Study findings and constraints: Diversity was higher, and naive CD4+ cells more numerous, in long-lived donors than in aged donors.

Sample-barcoded 5' priming and a J-beta primer mix drove a second PCR of 7 to 11 cycles. TCRdb ran MiXCR on the 5' RACE reads and lists one entry per CDR3 protein. The sample consists of approximately 1,000,000 distinct CDR3 sequences, roughly two fifths of them appearing once. Trimming removed 3 bases at V and 4 bases at J, with 12 bases between. The CDR3 is 14 amino acids. Germline V gene data show CDR1 as SNHLY and CDR2 as FYNNEI. A few counts support this clonotype. Its antigen is currently unknown. Material: blood. This receptor was taken from a man aged 18 to 35 in good health. This rearrangement joins TRBV2 to TRBJ1-2; tentative D call: TRBD1 (6 bases). The CDR3 loop is CASSDRGLTYGYTF. The CDR3 DNA is TGTGCCAGCAGTGACAGGGGCCTTACCTATGGCTACACCTTC.